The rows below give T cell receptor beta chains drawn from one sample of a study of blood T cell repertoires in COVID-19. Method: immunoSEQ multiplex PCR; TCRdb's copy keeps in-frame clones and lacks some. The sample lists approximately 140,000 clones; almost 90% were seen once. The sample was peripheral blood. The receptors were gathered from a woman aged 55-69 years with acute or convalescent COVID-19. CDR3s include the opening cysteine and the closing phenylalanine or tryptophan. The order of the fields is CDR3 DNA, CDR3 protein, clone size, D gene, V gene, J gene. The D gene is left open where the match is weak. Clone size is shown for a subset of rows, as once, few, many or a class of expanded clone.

TGTGCCAGCTCAGACGGGAATCTGCCCCAGCATTTT	CASSDGNLPQHF	-	-	TRBV7-8	TRBJ1-5
TGTGCCATCAGCCCGGGACAGGCTTACGAGCAGTACTTC	CAISPGQAYEQYF	-	TRBD1	TRBV10-3	TRBJ2-7
TGTGCCAGCAGCTTGCCGGGGAACACCGGGGAGCTGTTTTTT	CASSLPGNTGELFF	few	-	TRBV5-8	TRBJ2-2
TGTGCCAGCAGCTCCTACGGGGGGGTGTCAGATACGCAGTATTTT	CASSSYGGVSDTQYF	-	TRBD2	TRBV11-2	TRBJ2-3
TGTGCCAGCAGCTTAGAGGCATACAGTTCCTATGGCTACACCTTC	CASSLEAYSSYGYTF	-	-	TRBV11-1	TRBJ1-2
TGCGCCAGCAGCCAACGGTGGGGCCTAGCGGGGGGGAGAGATACGCAGTATTTT	CASSQRWGLAGGRDTQYF	-	TRBD2	TRBV4-1	TRBJ2-3
TGTGCCACCAGTGACCGCGGGACGACCCATGAGCAGTTCTTC	CATSDRGTTHEQFF	-	-	TRBV24-1	TRBJ2-1
TGTGCCAGCAGTCTCAGGGAACCTGAGCAGTTCTTC	CASSLREPEQFF	-	-	TRBV12-3/TRBV12-4	TRBJ2-1
TGCGCCAGCAGCTTGCGGGGGGCTGGAAACACCATATATTTT	CASSLRGAGNTIYF	-	-	TRBV5-1	TRBJ1-3
TGTGCCAGCAGTATAAACAGGGGGGCGGGAGAGACCCAGTACTTC	CASSINRGAGETQYF	-	TRBD1	TRBV6-2/TRBV6-3	TRBJ2-5
TGTGCCTGGAGCCTGTCACCGGCAGGGGACGGCTACACCTTC	CAWSLSPAGDGYTF	-	-	TRBV30	TRBJ1-2
TGTGCCAGCAGCAAATGTGGGCTGGACAAACTATTTGATGGCTACACCTTC	CASSKCGLDKLFDGYTF	-	-	TRBV21-1	TRBJ1-2
TGTGCCAGCAGCCCTACCGCGACTAGCAGCGAGACCCAGTACTTC	CASSPTATSSETQYF	-	TRBD2	TRBV4-2	TRBJ2-5
TGCGCCAGCAGCTTTTCTAGCGGGGGCTACGAGCAGTACTTC	CASSFSSGGYEQYF	-	TRBD2	TRBV5-1	TRBJ2-7
TGTGCCAGCAGCGTAGTAGACAGGTTGAACACCGGGGAGCTGTTTTTT	CASSVVDRLNTGELFF	-	-	TRBV9	TRBJ2-2
TGTGCCAGCAGCCTGCAGGGTGGGATGGATGGCTACACCTTC	CASSLQGGMDGYTF	few	-	TRBV6-5	TRBJ1-2
TGTGCCAGCAGCCCACCGGGAGGCACCTACGAGCAGTACTTC	CASSPPGGTYEQYF	-	TRBD2	TRBV6-6	TRBJ2-7
TGTGCCAGTCTTTCTACTGACAGTTACGAGCAGTACTTC	CASLSTDSYEQYF	-	-	TRBV6-6	TRBJ2-7
TGTGCCAGCAGCTTACCCGGACAGCGGGAGCTGTTTTTT	CASSLPGQRELFF	-	-	TRBV7-3	TRBJ2-2
TGTGCCTGGAGTTCCTTACCCAGGGGGCTGGGGGAGCAGTACTTC	CAWSSLPRGLGEQYF	-	TRBD1	TRBV30	TRBJ2-7
TGCGCCAGCAGCCTGGACTTAGTCCCAGGACAGGGGGCCGGCGGCTACACCTTC	CASSLDLVPGQGAGGYTF	few	TRBD1	TRBV5-1	TRBJ1-2
TGTGCCAGCAGTTTGGGACAGGGCGGTGGCTACACCTTC	CASSLGQGGGYTF	-	TRBD1	TRBV12-3/TRBV12-4	TRBJ1-2
TGCGCCAGCAGCCGAGAAGACGGACAGGTGAACACTGAAGCTTTCTTT	CASSREDGQVNTEAFF	-	TRBD1	TRBV4-1	TRBJ1-1
TGTGCCAGCAGCTCGCTGACAGACTCGGGCTACACCTTC	CASSSLTDSGYTF	-	-	TRBV11-2	TRBJ1-2
TGTGCCAGCAGTGAATTGAGGCAGGGGTCACCCCTCCACTTT	CASSELRQGSPLHF	-	-	TRBV2	TRBJ1-6
TGCGCCAGCAGCCAACCGAGCTCCTACGAGCAGTACTTC	CASSQPSSYEQYF	-	-	TRBV5-1	TRBJ2-7
TGTGCCAGCAGCTCCCGGGATCTCTACGAGCAGTACTTC	CASSSRDLYEQYF	-	-	TRBV7-2	TRBJ2-7
TGTGCCAGCAGTGAACTCCGGGATGCCGGGGAGCTGTTTTTT	CASSELRDAGELFF	-	-	TRBV2	TRBJ2-2
TGTGCCAGCAGCCAAGTCTGGACAGAAACAACTAATGAAAAACTGTTTTTT	CASSQVWTETTNEKLFF	-	-	TRBV4-2	TRBJ1-4
TGTGCCAGCAGCCAAGTGGCCAGGGACTATGGCTACACCTTC	CASSQVARDYGYTF	few	-	TRBV3-1/TRBV3-2	TRBJ1-2
TGTGCCAGCAGCCCCCAGAGGGGGAGTACTGAAGCTTTCTTT	CASSPQRGSTEAFF	-	-	TRBV7-2	TRBJ1-1
TGTGCCAGCAGCCAAGATAGGGGACAGGGGTCTACCTACGAGCAGTACTTC	CASSQDRGQGSTYEQYF	-	TRBD1	TRBV4-2	TRBJ2-7
TGTGCCAGCAGCTTTACGGGACAAGAGACCCAGTACTTC	CASSFTGQETQYF	-	-	TRBV11-2	TRBJ2-5
TGTGCCAGCAGCGTAGCTACTACGGCAGATGGCTACACCTTC	CASSVATTADGYTF	-	-	TRBV9	TRBJ1-2
TGTGCCAGCAGTTTCGCGGGGGGGACCGAGCAGTACTTC	CASSFAGGTEQYF	-	TRBD2	TRBV27	TRBJ2-7
TGTGCCAGCAGCCGTATGGGGCGCTACGAGCAGTACTTC	CASSRMGRYEQYF	-	-	TRBV5-6	TRBJ2-7
TGCGCCAGCAACAAACCCAGGGGGGTTGAGAATGAGCAGTTCTTC	CASNKPRGVENEQFF	-	-	TRBV23-1	TRBJ2-1
TGTGCCAGCAGTTACTCGGAGGACTGGGCCCCCTATGGCTACACCTTC	CASSYSEDWAPYGYTF	-	-	TRBV6-2/TRBV6-3	TRBJ1-2
TGCGCCAGCAGCCAAGAAGCGAGAATCCAAGAGACCCAGTACTTC	CASSQEARIQETQYF	-	-	TRBV4-1	TRBJ2-5
TGTGCCAGCAGGCGCCGCGGGGGGCGTTCTGAAGCTTTCTTT	CASRRRGGRSEAFF	-	-	TRBV6-5	TRBJ1-1
TGTGCCGGCAACACAGGGTCCCTCCGGAATGAGCAGTTCTTC	CAGNTGSLRNEQFF	few	-	TRBV28	TRBJ2-1
TGTGCCAGCAGCGCTAGCGGGTTTTACAATGAGCAGTTCTTC	CASSASGFYNEQFF	-	TRBD2	TRBV11-2	TRBJ2-1
TGTGCCAGTAGTCCCGGGACAGAAATTTTTTCCTATGGCTACACCTTC	CASSPGTEIFSYGYTF	-	TRBD1	TRBV19	TRBJ1-2
TGTGCCACCAGCAGAGATCCGACAGGGGGGGATACCCAGTACTTC	CATSRDPTGGDTQYF	-	TRBD1	TRBV15	TRBJ2-5
TGTGCCAGCAGCGTCAACAGCCTCAATCAGCCCCAGCATTTT	CASSVNSLNQPQHF	-	-	TRBV9	TRBJ1-5
TGCAGCGTCCGGGACAGAGGGAGCTACGAGCAGTACTTC	CSVRDRGSYEQYF	-	TRBD1	TRBV29-1	TRBJ2-7
TGTGCCAGCAGTTTAGAAGGACAGACCTACAATGAGCAGTTCTTC	CASSLEGQTYNEQFF	-	-	TRBV27	TRBJ2-1
TGTGCCAGCAGCCTCAGGGGAAACAATGAGCAGTTCTTC	CASSLRGNNEQFF	-	-	TRBV7-9	TRBJ2-1
TGTGCCAGCAGTTTTGTGGGGCAGGGAATCTACGAGCAGTACTTC	CASSFVGQGIYEQYF	-	-	TRBV28	TRBJ2-7
TGTGCCAGCAGCCCGGGGGGGACAGGGAATGAAAAACTGTTTTTT	CASSPGGTGNEKLFF	-	TRBD1	TRBV11-2	TRBJ1-4
TGTGCCAGCAGCCCCAGGACAGGGTCCGTTGATGAGCAGTTCTTC	CASSPRTGSVDEQFF	-	TRBD1	TRBV7-8	TRBJ2-1
TGTGCCAGCAGCGTAAGCGGCACTGAAGCTTTCTTT	CASSVSGTEAFF	-	-	TRBV9	TRBJ1-1
TGTGCCAGCAGTCCCGACAGGGGAGGCAATCAGCCCCAGCATTTT	CASSPDRGGNQPQHF	-	TRBD1	TRBV7-2	TRBJ1-5
TGTGCCAGCAGCCAGGGCGGGCTACAGGGCTACGAGCAGTACTTC	CASSQGGLQGYEQYF	-	-	TRBV3-1/TRBV3-2	TRBJ2-7
TGTGCCAGCTCACCACCGACAGGGGGCCGGGACGAGCAGTACTTC	CASSPPTGGRDEQYF	-	TRBD1	TRBV18	TRBJ2-7
TGTGCCAGCACCCACGACAGGGATGGCTACACCTTC	CASTHDRDGYTF	-	TRBD1	TRBV12-3/TRBV12-4	TRBJ1-2
TGTGCCAGCAGTTTGGGCGGGGGTTGGGATACGCAGTATTTT	CASSLGGGWDTQYF	-	TRBD2	TRBV28	TRBJ2-3